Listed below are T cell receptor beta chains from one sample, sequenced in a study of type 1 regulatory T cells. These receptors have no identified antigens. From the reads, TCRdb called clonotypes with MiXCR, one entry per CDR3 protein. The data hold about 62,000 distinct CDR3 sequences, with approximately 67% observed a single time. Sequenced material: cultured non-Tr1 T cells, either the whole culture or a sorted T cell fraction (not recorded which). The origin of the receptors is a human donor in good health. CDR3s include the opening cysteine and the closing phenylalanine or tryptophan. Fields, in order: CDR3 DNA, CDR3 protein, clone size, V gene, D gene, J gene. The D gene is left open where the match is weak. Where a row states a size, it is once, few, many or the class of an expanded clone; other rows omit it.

TGCGCCAGCAGCCATTACAGGGGTAAGGCCGGGGAGCTGTTTTTT	CASSHYRGKAGELFF	few	TRBV4-1	TRBD1	TRBJ2-2
TGTGCCACCAGTGACTCCGGGACAGGGCAGACCTACGAGCAGTACTTC	CATSDSGTGQTYEQYF	NA	TRBV24-1	TRBD1	TRBJ2-7
TGCAGTGCTAGTGATCGGGGGGCTAGCGGGAGTTACGAGCAGTACTTC	CSASDRGASGSYEQYF	NA	TRBV20-1	TRBD2	TRBJ2-7
TGCAGTGCTAGGGCAGGGTGGGGCAATCAGCCCCAGCATTTT	CSARAGWGNQPQHF	few	TRBV20-1	NA	TRBJ1-5
TGTGCCAGCAGAGGGTTCGGGATTAGCAATCAGCCCCAGCATTTT	CASRGFGISNQPQHF	NA	TRBV6-2/TRBV6-3	NA	TRBJ1-5
TGCAGTGCAGGACAGGGGGTTCAGCCCCAGCATTTT	CSAGQGVQPQHF	NA	TRBV20-1	TRBD1	TRBJ1-5
TGTGCCAGCAGCGTCGGACAAGGACCCTCCCGGGAGACCCAGTACTTC	CASSVGQGPSRETQYF	few	TRBV9	NA	TRBJ2-5
TGTGCCAGCAGTCCCCGACAGTTCGGGGGGCAGTTCTTC	CASSPRQFGGQFF	NA	TRBV27	NA	TRBJ2-1
TGTGCCAGCAGGGAGGGCCAGGGCGCAGATACGCAGTATTTT	CASREGQGADTQYF	few	TRBV12-3/TRBV12-4	NA	TRBJ2-3
TGTGCCAGCCCTAAGTTGTGGACAGGGAATCAGGAGTACTTC	CASPKLWTGNQEYF	NA	TRBV6-1	TRBD1	TRBJ2-7
TGTGCCAGCAGCTTGCTGGCAGCTGCAACTAATGAAAAATTGTTTTTT	CASSLLAAATNEKLFF	NA	TRBV5-5	NA	TRBJ1-4